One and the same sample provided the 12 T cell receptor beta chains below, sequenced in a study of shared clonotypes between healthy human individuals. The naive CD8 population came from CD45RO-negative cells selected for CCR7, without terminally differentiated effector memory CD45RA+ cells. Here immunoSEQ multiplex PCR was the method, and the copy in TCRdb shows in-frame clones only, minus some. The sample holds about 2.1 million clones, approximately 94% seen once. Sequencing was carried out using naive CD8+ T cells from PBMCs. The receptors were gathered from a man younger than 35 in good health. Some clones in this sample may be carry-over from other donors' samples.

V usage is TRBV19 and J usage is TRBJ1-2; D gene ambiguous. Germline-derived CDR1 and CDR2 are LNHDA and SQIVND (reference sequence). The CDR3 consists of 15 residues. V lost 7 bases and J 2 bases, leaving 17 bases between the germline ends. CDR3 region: CASIGLAVDNYGYTF. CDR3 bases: TGTGCCAGTATTGGTTTGGCGGTAGACAACTATGGCTACACCTTC.

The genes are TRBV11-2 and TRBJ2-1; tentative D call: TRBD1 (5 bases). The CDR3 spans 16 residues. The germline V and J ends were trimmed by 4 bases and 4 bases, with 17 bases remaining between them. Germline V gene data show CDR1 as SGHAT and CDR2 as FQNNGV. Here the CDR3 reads CASSSQGSLLYNEQFF. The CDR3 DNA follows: TGTGCCAGCAGCTCTCAGGGCAGCCTCCTTTACAATGAGCAGTTCTTC.

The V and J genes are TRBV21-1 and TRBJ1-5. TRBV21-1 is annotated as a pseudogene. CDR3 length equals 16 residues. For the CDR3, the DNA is TGTGCCAGCAGCAATGGGGGGTTAAGGGGCAATCAGCCCCAGCATTTT. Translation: CASSNGGLRGNQPQHF.

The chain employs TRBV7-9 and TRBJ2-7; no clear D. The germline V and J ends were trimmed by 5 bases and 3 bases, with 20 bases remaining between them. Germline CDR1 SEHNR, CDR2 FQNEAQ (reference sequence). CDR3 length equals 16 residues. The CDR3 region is CASSPFTGGHNYEQYF. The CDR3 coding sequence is TGTGCCAGCAGCCCTTTTACGGGCGGCCACAACTACGAGCAGTACTTC.

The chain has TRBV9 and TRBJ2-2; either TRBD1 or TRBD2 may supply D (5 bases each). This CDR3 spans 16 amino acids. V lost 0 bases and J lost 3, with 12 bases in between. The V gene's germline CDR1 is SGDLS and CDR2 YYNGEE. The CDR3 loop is CASSVGGSSYTGELFF. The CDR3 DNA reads TGTGCCAGCAGCGTAGGGGGGAGTTCGTACACCGGGGAGCTGTTTTTT.

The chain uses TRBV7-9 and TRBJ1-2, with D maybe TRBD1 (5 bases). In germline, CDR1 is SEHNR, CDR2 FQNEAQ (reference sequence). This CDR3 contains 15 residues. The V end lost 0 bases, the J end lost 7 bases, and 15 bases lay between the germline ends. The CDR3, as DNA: TGTGCCAGCAGCTTAGCAGGCAGGGTTTTAAGTGGCTACACCTTC. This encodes CASSLAGRVLSGYTF.

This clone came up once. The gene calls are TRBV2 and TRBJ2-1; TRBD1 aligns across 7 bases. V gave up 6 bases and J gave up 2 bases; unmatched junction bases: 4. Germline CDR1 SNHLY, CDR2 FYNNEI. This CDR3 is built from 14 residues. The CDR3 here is CASSAGTAYNEQFF. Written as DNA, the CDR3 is TGTGCCAGCAGCGCCGGGACAGCCTACAATGAGCAGTTCTTC.

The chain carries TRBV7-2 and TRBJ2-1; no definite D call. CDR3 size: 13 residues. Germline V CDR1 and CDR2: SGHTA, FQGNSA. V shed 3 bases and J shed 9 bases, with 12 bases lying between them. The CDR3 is CASSFKGSGEQFF. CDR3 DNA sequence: TGTGCCAGCAGCTTTAAGGGTTCAGGTGAGCAGTTCTTC.

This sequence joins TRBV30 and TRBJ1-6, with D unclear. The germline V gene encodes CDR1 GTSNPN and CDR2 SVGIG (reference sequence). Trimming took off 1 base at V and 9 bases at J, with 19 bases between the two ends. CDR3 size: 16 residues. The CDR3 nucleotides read TGTGCCTGGAGTGCGATCTTGGGGAGTATGGGTTCACCCCTCCACTTT. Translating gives CAWSAILGSMGSPLHF. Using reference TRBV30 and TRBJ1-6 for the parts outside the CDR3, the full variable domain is SQTIHQWPATLVQPVGSPLSLECTVEGTSNPNLYWYRQAAGRGLQLLFYSVGIGQISSEVPQNLSASRPQDRQFILSSKKLLLSDSGFYLCAWSAILGSMGSPLHFGNGTRLTVT.

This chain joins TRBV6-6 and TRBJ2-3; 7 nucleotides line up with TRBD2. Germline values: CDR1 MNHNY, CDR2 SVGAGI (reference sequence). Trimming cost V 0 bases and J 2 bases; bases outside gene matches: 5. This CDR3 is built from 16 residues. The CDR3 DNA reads TGTGCCAGCAGTTACTCGCGCCGGGAGGACACAGATACGCAGTATTTT. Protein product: CASSYSRREDTDTQYF.

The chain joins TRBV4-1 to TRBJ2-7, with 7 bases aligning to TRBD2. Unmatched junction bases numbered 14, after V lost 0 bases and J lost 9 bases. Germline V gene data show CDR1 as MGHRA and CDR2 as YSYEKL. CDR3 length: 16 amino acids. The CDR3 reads CASSQDVASGRVWQYF. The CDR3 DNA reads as TGCGCCAGCAGCCAAGATGTGGCTAGCGGAAGGGTGTGGCAGTACTTC.

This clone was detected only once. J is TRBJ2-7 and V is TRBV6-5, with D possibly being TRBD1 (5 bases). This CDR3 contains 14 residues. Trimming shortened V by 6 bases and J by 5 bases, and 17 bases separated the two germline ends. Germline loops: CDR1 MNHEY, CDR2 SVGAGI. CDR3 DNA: TGTGCCAGCAGCCAGCAGGGCATCGAACACGAGCAGTACTTC. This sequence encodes CASSQQGIEHEQYF.